A selection of T cell receptor beta chains follows, all from one sample in a study of blood T cell repertoires in COVID-19. Sequencing was performed with immunoSEQ multiplex PCR; in TCRdb, only in-frame clones are kept and a portion is missing. The data show 95,000 or so clones, around 87% seen once. Sequencing was performed on peripheral blood. Receptor source: a human donor in a cohort sampled during active COVID-19. Both conserved end residues are part of each CDR3. The D gene is left open where the match is weak. The size of a clone is reported for some rows only, either as once, few or many, or as a class for expanded clones.

TRBD1	TRBV27	TRBJ1-2	-	CASSDITGGGGYTF	TGTGCCAGCAGCGATATAACAGGGGGGGGTGGCTACACCTTC
TRBD2	TRBV5-6	TRBJ2-1	-	CASTRGGSLNEQFF	TGTGCCAGCACCCGGGGGGGGTCCCTAAATGAGCAGTTCTTC
-	TRBV5-1	TRBJ2-3	-	CASSLFRPSGTDTQYF	TGCGCCAGCAGCTTATTCAGGCCGTCTGGCACAGATACGCAGTATTTT
TRBD2	TRBV3-1/TRBV3-2	TRBJ2-1	-	CASSQEGLAGSGGYNEQFF	TGTGCCAGCAGCCAAGAAGGACTAGCGGGGAGCGGTGGGTACAATGAGCAGTTCTTC
-	TRBV7-3	TRBJ2-5	once	CASSFAGAQETQYF	TGTGCCAGCAGCTTCGCGGGGGCCCAAGAGACCCAGTACTTC
TRBD1	TRBV6-5	TRBJ1-4	-	CASSRTGDEKLFF	TGTGCCAGCAGCAGGACAGGGGATGAAAAACTGTTTTTT
-	TRBV3-1/TRBV3-2	TRBJ1-6	once	CASSQAGILALHF	TGTGCCAGCAGCCAAGCGGGGATCTTGGCCCTCCACTTT
-	TRBV7-2	TRBJ1-4	-	CASSLMGNRQVIF	TGTGCCAGCAGCTTAATGGGGAATCGACAGGTGATTTTT
TRBD1	TRBV5-1	TRBJ2-1	-	CASSPLTGGNEQFF	TGCGCCAGCAGCCCGTTAACAGGGGGAAATGAGCAGTTCTTC
TRBD1	TRBV30	TRBJ2-3	-	CAWSTKTGQSTDTQYF	TGTGCCTGGAGTACGAAGACAGGGCAGAGCACAGATACGCAGTATTTT
-	TRBV19	TRBJ1-2	few	CASTRGGTYGYTF	TGTGCCAGTACCCGGGGAGGCACCTATGGCTACACCTTC
-	TRBV2	TRBJ2-2	-	CASAFGGGNTGELFF	TGTGCCAGCGCCTTTGGGGGCGGGAACACCGGGGAGCTGTTTTTT
TRBD1	TRBV4-3	TRBJ1-2	-	CASSQVSGGGGYTF	TGCGCCAGCAGCCAAGTATCAGGGGGTGGTGGCTACACCTTC
TRBD1	TRBV18	TRBJ2-6	-	CASSQTGAGANVLTF	TGTGCCAGCTCACAAACAGGGGCTGGGGCCAACGTCCTGACTTTC
-	TRBV7-9	TRBJ1-3	-	CASSLVTGVGNTIYF	TGTGCCAGCAGCTTAGTCACGGGGGTTGGAAACACCATATATTTT
-	TRBV7-6	TRBJ2-7	-	CASSLAVGGGLGEQYF	TGTGCCAGCAGCTTAGCCGTAGGAGGGGGCCTCGGCGAGCAGTACTTC
-	TRBV10-3	TRBJ2-5	-	CAISEPNPSIVRRGNVETQYF	TGTGCCATCAGTGAGCCAAATCCTAGTATTGTCCGGAGGGGCAATGTGGAGACCCAGTACTTC
-	TRBV29-1	TRBJ2-7	once	CSVFHRSSYEQYF	TGCAGCGTTTTTCACAGAAGCTCCTACGAGCAGTACTTC
TRBD2	TRBV4-2	TRBJ2-3	-	CASSQASGGAAGTDTQYF	TGTGCCAGCAGCCAGGCTAGCGGGGGGGCGGCGGGCACAGATACGCAGTATTTT
-	TRBV2	TRBJ1-5	-	CASRESGNQPQHF	TGTGCCAGCAGGGAATCGGGGAATCAGCCCCAGCATTTT
TRBD1	TRBV6-1	TRBJ1-6	-	CASSDRADRVNSPLHF	TGTGCCAGCAGTGATCGGGCTGACAGGGTGAATTCACCCCTCCACTTT
-	TRBV25-1	TRBJ2-7	-	CASSEVGDYEQYF	TGTGCCAGCAGTGAAGTCGGGGACTACGAGCAGTACTTC
-	TRBV6-5	TRBJ1-5	-	CASRLTGAQPQHF	TGTGCCAGCAGGCTCACAGGAGCCCAGCCCCAGCATTTT